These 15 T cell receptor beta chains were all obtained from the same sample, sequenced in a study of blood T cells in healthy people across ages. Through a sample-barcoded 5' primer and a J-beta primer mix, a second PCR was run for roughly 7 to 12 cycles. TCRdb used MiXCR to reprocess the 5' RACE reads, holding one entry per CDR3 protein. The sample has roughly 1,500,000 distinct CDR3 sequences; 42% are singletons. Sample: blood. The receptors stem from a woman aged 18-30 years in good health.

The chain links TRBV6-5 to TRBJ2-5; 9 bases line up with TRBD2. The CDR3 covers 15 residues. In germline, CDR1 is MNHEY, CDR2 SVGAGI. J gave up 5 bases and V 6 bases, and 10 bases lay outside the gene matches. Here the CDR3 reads CASSRLTSGGETQYF. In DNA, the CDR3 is TGTGCCAGCAGCCGTTTGACGAGCGGGGGGGAGACCCAGTACTTC.

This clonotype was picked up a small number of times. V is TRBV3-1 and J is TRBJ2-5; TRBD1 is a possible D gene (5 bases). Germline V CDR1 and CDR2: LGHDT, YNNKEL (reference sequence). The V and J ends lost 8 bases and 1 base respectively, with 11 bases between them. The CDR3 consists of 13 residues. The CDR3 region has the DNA TGTGCCAGCGGCTGGGGCCTCCAAGAGACCCAGTACTTC. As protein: CASGWGLQETQYF.

In DNA, the CDR3 is TGTGCCACCAGCACAACGACCCCCCTGGGGGCAGGAACTAGCGCAGATACGCAGTATTTT. Its protein product is CATSTTTPLGAGTSADTQYF. The chain links TRBV15 to TRBJ2-3; D perhaps matches TRBD2 (7 bases). This CDR3 is built from 20 residues. The V gene lost 4 bases and the J gene lost 4 bases, with 30 bases spanning the gap. Germline loops: CDR1 LNHNV, CDR2 YYDKDF (reference sequence).

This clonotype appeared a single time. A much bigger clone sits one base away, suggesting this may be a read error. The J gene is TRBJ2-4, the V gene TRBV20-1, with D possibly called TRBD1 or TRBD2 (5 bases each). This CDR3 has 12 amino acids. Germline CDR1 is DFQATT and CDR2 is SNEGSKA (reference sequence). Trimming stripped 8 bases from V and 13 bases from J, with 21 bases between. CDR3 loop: CSIGDGTYKQYF. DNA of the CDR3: TGCAGTATTGGGGACGGGACCTACAAGCAGTACTTC.

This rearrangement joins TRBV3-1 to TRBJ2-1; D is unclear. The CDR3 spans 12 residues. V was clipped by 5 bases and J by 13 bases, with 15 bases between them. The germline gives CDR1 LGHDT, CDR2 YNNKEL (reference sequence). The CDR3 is CASSSAGWLQFF. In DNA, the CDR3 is TGTGCCAGCAGCTCCGCCGGCTGGCTCCAGTTCTTC.

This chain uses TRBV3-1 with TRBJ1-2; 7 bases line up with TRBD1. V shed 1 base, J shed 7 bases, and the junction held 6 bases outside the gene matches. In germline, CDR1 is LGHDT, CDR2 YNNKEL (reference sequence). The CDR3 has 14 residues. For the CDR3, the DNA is TGTGCCAGCAGCCAAGGGGACAGTCTCTTTGGCTACACCTTC. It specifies CASSQGDSLFGYTF.

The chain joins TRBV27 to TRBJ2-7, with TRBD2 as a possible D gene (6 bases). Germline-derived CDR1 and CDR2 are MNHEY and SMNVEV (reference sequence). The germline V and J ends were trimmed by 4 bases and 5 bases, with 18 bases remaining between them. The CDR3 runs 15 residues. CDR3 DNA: TGTGCCAGCAGTTCACCCTCGGAGGGGAAGCACGAGCAGTACTTC. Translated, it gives CASSSPSEGKHEQYF.

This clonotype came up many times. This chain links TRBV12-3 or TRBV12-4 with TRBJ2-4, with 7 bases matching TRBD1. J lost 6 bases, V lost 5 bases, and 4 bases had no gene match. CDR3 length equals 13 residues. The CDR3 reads CASSHRDRNIQYF. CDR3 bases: TGTGCCAGCAGTCACCGGGACAGAAACATTCAGTACTTC.

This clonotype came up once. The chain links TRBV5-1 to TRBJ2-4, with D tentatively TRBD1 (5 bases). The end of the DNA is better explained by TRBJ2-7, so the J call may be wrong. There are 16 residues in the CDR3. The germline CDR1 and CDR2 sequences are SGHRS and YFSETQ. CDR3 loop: CASSLASGYNHYEQYF. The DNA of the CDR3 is TGCGCCAGCAGCTTGGCGTCAGGGTATAACCACTACGAGCAGTACTTC.

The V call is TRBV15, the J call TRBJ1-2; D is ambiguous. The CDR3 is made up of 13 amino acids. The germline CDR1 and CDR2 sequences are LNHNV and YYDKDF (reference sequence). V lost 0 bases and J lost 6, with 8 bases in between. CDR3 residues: CATSRDQADGYTF. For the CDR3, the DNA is TGTGCCACCAGCAGAGATCAGGCAGATGGCTACACCTTC.

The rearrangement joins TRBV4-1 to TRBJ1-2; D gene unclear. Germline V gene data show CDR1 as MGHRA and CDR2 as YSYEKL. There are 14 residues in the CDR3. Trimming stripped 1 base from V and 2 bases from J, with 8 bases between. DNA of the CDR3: TGCGCCAGCAGCCAAGTAAAGGAGAACTATGGCTACACCTTC. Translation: CASSQVKENYGYTF.

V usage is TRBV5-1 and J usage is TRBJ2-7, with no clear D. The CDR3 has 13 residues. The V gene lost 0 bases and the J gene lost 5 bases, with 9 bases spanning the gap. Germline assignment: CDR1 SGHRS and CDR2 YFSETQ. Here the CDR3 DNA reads TGCGCCAGCAGCTTGGGAGAGGTCAACGAGCAGTACTTC. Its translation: CASSLGEVNEQYF.

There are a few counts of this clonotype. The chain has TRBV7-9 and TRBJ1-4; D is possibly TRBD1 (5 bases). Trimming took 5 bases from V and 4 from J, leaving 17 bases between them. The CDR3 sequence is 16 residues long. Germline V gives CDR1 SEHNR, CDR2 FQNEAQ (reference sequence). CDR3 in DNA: TGTGCCAGCAGCCCCAATGTGGGGGGAGATAATGAAAAACTGTTTTTT. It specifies CASSPNVGGDNEKLFF.

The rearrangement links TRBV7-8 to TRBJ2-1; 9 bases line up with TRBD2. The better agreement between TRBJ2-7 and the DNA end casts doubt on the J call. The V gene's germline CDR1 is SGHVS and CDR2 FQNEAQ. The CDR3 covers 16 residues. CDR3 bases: TGTGCCAGCAGCACCAGAGGAGCGGGGGGATACAATGAGCAGTACTTC. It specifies CASSTRGAGGYNEQYF.

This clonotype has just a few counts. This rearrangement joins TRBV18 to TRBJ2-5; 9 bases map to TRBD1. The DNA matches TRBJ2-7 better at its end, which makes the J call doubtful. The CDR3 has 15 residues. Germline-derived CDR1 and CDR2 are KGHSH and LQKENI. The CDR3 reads CASSPRQGDSYEQYF. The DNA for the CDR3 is TGTGCCAGCTCACCAAGACAGGGGGACTCCTACGAGCAGTACTTC.